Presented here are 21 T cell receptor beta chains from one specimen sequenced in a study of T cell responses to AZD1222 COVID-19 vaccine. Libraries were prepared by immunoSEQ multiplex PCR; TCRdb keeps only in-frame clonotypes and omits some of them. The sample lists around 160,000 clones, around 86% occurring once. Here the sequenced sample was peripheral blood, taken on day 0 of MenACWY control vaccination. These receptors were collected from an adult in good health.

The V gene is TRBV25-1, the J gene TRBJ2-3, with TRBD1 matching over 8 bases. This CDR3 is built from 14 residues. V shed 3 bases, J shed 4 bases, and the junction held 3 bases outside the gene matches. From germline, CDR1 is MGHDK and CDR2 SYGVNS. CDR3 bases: TGTGCCAGCAGTGATCACAGGGGGGCAGATACGCAGTATTTT. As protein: CASSDHRGADTQYF.

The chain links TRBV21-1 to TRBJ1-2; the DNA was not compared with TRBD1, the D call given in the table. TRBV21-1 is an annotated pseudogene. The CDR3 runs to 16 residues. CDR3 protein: CASSKDRGITNYGYTF. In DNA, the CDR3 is TGTGCCAGCAGCAAAGACAGGGGGATTACGAACTATGGCTACACCTTC.

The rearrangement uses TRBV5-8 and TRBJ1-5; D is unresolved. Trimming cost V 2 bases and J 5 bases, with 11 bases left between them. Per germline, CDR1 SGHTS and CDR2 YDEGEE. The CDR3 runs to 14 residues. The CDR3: CASSFDGLYQPQHF. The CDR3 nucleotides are TGTGCCAGCAGCTTTGACGGACTTTATCAGCCCCAGCATTTT.

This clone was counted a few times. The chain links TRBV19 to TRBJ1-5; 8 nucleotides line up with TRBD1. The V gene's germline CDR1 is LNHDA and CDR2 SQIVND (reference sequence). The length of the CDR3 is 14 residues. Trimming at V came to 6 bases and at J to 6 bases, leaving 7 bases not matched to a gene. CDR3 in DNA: TGTGCCAGTAGCCGGCAGGGGGCAGGTCAGCCCCAGCATTTT. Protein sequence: CASSRQGAGQPQHF.

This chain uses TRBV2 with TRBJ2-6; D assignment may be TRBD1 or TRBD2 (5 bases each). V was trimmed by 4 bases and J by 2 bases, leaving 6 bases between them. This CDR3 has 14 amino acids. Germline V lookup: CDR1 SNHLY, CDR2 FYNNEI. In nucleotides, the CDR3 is TGTGCCAGCAGTGGGGGGACTGGGGCCAACGTCCTGACTTTC. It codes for CASSGGTGANVLTF. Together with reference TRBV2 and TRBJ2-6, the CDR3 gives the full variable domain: EPEVTQTPSHQVTQMGQEVILRCVPISNHLYFYWYRQILGQKVEFLVSFYNNEISEKSEIFDDQFSVERPDGSNFTLKIRSTKLEDSAMYFCASSGGTGANVLTFGAGSRLTVL.

The CDR3 nucleotides are TGTGCCAGCAGTGAAGGCTCTACGAGACAGAAAGCTTTCTTT. Its translation: CASSEGSTRQKAFF. This chain links TRBV6-1 with TRBJ1-1, with D possibly being TRBD1 (5 bases). The germline V gene encodes CDR1 MNHNS and CDR2 SASEGT. The length of the CDR3 is 14 residues. Trimming removed 1 base from V and 9 bases from J, with 15 bases in between.

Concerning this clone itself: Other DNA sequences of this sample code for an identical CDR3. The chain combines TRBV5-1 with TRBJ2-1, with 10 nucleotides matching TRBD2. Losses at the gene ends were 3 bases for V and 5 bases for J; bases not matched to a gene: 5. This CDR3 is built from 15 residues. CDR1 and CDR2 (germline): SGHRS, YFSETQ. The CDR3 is CASSYRTSGDNEQFF. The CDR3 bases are TGCGCCAGCAGCTACCGGACTAGCGGAGACAATGAGCAGTTCTTC.

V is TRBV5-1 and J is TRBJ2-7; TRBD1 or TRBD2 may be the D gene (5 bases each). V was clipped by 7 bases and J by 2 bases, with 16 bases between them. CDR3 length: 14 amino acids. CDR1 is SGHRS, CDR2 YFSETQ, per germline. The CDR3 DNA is TGCGCCAGCGGCCACCGAGGGGCCGCCTACGAGCAGTACTTC. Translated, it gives CASGHRGAAYEQYF.

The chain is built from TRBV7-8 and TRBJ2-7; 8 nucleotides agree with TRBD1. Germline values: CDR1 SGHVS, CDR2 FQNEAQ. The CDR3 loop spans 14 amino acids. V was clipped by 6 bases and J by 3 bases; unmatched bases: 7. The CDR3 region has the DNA TGTGCCAGCAGTCCATTACAGGGGGGCTACGAGCAGTACTTC. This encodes CASSPLQGGYEQYF.

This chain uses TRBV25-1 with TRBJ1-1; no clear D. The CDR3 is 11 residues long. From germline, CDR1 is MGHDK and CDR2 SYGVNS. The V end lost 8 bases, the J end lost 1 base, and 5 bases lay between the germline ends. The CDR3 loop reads CASGANTEAFF. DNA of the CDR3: TGTGCCAGCGGTGCGAACACTGAAGCTTTCTTT.

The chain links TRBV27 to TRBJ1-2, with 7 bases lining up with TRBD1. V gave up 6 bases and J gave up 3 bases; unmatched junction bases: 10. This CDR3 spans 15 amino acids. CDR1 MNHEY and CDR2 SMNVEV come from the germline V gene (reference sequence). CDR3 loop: CASRRRGDRDYGYTF. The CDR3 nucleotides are TGTGCCAGCAGACGTAGGGGCGACAGGGACTATGGCTACACCTTC.

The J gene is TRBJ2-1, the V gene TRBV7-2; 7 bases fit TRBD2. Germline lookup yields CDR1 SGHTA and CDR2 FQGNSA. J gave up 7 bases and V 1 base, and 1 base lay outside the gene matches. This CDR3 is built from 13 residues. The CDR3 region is CASSLERDNEQFF. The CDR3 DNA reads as TGTGCCAGCAGCTTAGAGCGGGATAATGAGCAGTTCTTC.

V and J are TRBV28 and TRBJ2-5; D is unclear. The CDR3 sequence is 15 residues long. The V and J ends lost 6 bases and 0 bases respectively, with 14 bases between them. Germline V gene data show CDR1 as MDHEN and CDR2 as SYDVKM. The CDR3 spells CASSSSSPYQETQYF. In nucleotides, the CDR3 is TGTGCCAGCAGCTCATCCTCTCCGTACCAAGAGACCCAGTACTTC.

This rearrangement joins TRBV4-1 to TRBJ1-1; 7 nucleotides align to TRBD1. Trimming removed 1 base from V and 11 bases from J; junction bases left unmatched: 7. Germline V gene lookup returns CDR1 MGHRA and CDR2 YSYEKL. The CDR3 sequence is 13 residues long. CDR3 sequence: CASSQGLDRAAFF. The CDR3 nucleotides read TGCGCCAGCAGCCAAGGTCTTGACAGGGCGGCTTTCTTT.

CDR3 loop: CASSLSQGQKLFF. The DNA of the CDR3 is TGTGCCAGCAGTTTAAGCCAGGGCCAAAAACTGTTTTTT. The chain joins TRBV12-3 or TRBV12-4 to TRBJ1-4; perhaps TRBD1 as D (5 bases). Trimming removed 2 bases at V and 9 bases at J, with 10 bases between. This CDR3 is built from 13 residues.

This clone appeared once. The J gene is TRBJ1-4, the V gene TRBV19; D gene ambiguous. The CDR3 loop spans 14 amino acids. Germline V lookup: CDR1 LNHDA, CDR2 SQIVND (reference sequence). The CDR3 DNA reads TGTGCTGGAGGAGTACAGAGCCTCAATGAAAAACTGTTTTTT. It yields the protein CAGGVQSLNEKLFF.

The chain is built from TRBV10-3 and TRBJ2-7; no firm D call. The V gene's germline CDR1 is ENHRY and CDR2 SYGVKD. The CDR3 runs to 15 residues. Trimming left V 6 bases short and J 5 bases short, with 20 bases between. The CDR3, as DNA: TGTGCCATCAGGTCGCCGGGTGTGGGTTTCGACGAGCAGTACTTC. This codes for CAIRSPGVGFDEQYF.

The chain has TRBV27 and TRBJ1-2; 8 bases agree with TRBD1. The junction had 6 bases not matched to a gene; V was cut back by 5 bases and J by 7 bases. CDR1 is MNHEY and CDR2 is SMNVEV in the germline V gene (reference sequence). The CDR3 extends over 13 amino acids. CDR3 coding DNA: TGTGCCAGCAGTGCACAGGGGGTCGGTGGCTACACCTTC. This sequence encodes CASSAQGVGGYTF.

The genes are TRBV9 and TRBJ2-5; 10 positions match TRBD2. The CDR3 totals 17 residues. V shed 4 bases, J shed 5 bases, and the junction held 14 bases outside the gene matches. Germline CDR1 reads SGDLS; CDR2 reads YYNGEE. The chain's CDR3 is CASSPRGSGGDLETQYF. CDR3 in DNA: TGTGCCAGCAGCCCTCGAGGCAGCGGGGGGGATTTGGAGACCCAGTACTTC.

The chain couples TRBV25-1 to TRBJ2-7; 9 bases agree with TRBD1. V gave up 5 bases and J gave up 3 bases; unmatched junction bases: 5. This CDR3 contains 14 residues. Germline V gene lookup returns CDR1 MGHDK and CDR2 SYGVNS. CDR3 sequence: CASSKTGGIYEQYF. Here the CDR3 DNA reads TGTGCCAGCAGTAAGACAGGGGGTATCTACGAGCAGTACTTC.

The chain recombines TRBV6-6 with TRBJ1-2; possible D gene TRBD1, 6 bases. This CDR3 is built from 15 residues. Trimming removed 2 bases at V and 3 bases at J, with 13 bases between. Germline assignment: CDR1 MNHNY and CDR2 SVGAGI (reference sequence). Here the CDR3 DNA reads TGTGCCAGCAGTTACCTGACAGGCCCAGACTATGGCTACACCTTC. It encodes CASSYLTGPDYGYTF.